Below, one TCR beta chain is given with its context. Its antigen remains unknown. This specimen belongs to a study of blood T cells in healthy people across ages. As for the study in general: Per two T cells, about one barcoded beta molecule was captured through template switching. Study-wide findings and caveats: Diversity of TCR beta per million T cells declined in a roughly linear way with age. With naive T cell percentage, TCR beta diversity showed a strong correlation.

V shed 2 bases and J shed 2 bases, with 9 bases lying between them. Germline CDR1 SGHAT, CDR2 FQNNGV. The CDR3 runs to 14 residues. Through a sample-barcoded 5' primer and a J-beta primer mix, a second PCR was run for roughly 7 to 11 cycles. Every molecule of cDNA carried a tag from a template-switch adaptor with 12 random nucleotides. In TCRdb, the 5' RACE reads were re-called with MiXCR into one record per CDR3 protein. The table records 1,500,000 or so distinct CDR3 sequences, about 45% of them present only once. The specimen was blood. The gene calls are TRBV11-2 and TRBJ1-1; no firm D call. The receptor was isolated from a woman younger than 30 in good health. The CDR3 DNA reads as TGTGCCAGCAGCTTATTGCCCGTCAACACTGAAGCTTTCTTT. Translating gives CASSLLPVNTEAFF.